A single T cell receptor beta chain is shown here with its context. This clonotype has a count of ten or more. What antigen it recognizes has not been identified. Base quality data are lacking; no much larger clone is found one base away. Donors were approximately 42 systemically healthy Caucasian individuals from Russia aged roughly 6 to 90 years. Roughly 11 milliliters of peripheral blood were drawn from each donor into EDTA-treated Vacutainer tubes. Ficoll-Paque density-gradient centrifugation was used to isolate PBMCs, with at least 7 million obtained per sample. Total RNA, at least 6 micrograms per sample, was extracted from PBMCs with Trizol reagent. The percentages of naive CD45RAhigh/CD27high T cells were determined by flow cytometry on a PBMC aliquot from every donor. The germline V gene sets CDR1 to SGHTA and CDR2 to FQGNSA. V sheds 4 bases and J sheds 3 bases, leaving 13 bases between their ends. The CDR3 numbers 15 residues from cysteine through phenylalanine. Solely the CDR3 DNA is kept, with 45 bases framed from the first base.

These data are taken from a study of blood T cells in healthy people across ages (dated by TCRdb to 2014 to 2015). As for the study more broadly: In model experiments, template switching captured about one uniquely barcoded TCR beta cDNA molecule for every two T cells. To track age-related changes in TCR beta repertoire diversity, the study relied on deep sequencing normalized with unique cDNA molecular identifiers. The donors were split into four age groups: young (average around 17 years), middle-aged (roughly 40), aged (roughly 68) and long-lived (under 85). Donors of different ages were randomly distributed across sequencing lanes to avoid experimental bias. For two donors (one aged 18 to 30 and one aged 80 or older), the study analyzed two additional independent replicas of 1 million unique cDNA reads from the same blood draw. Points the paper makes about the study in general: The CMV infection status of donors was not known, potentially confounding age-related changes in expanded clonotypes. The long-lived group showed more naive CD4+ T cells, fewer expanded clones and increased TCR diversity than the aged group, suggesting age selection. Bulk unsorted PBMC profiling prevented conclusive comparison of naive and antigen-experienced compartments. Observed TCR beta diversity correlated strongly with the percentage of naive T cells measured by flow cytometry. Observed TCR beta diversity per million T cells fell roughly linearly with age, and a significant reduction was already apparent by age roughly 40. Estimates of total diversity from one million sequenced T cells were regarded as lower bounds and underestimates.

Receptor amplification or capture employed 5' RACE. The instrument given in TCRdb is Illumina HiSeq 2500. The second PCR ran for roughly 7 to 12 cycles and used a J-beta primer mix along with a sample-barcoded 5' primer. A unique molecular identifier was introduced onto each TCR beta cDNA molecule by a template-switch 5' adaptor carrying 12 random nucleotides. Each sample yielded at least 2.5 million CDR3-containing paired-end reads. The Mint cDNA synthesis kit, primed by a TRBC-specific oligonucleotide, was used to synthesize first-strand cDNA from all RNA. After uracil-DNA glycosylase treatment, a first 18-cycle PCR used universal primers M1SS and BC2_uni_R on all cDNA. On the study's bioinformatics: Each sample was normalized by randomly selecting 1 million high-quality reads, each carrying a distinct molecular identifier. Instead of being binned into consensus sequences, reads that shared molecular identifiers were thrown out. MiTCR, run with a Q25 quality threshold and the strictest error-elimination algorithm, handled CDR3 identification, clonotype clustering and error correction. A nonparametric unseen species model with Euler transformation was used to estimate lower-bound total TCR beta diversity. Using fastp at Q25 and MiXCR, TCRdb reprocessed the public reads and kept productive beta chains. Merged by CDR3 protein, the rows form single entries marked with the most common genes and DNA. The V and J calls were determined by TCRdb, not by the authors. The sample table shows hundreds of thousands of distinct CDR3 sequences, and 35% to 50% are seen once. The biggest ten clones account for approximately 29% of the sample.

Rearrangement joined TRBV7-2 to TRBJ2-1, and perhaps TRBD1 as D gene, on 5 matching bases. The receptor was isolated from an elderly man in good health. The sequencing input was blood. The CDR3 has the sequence CASSSPEDNYNEQFF. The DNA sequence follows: TGTGCCAGCAGCTCGCCAGAGGACAACTACAATGAGCAGTTCTTC.